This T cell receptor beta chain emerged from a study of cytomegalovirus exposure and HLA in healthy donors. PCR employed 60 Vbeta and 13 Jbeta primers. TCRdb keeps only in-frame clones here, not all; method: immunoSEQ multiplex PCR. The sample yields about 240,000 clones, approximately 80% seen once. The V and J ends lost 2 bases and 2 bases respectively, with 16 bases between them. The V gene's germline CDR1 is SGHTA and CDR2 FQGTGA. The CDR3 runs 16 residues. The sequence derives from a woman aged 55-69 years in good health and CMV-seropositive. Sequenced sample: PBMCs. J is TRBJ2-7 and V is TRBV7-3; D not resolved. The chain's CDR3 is CASSLPPPSQAYEQYF. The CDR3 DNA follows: TGTGCCAGCAGCTTACCCCCCCCCTCCCAGGCCTACGAGCAGTACTTC.